One sample yielded the 24 T cell receptor beta chains listed below, sequenced in a study of blood T cell repertoires in COVID-19 (dated by TCRdb to about 2020). Library method: the immunoSEQ multiplex PCR assay. TCRdb took over this immuneACCESS table, retaining in-frame rearrangements with V and J assigned. Such tables are incomplete; in checked studies, under half of the missing clones stem from an unresolved V gene, and the remainder is unexplained. This sample has hundreds of thousands of clones in its table, and 84% of those were observed once. Less than 10% of the sample is taken by the ten largest. The specimen sequenced was peripheral blood. These receptors originate from a human donor in a cohort sampled during active COVID-19.

The sample holds one count of this clone. The chain uses TRBV18 and TRBJ1-5; 7 bases match TRBD1. This CDR3 comprises 13 residues. Germline assignment: CDR1 KGHSH and CDR2 LQKENI. V lost 1 base and J lost 6; bases outside the gene matches: 0. CDR3 DNA: TGTGCCAGCTCACCACAGGGGGCTCAGCCCCAGCATTTT. This encodes CASSPQGAQPQHF.

The chain carries TRBV6-5 and TRBJ2-1, with D possibly matching TRBD1 (5 bases). The germline gives CDR1 MNHEY, CDR2 SVGAGI. The length of the CDR3 is 16 residues. V shed 2 bases and J shed 7 bases, with 18 bases lying between them. In nucleotides, the CDR3 is TGTGCCAGCAGTTACGTTCAGGGATCGATGTCGAATGAGCAGTTCTTC. Encoded protein: CASSYVQGSMSNEQFF.

The chain is built from TRBV3-1 (or the pseudogene TRBV3-2) and TRBJ1-2; possibly TRBD1 for D (5 bases). The germline CDR1 and CDR2 sequences are LGHDT and YNNKEL (reference sequence). V shed 4 bases and J shed 4 bases, with 19 bases lying between them. There are 16 residues in the CDR3. CDR3 nucleotides: TGTGCCAGCAGCCCACCGGGACCGCGGGGCTTCTATGGCTACACCTTC. Its protein product is CASSPPGPRGFYGYTF.

This chain joins TRBV18 and TRBJ2-7; D ambiguous. The CDR3 is 12 residues long. Germline V gene lookup returns CDR1 KGHSH and CDR2 LQKENI. V lost 3 bases, J lost 5 bases, and 8 bases lay in between. CDR3 loop: CASSPGPNEQYF. The DNA for the CDR3 is TGTGCCAGCTCACCTGGGCCGAACGAGCAGTACTTC.

The chain is built from TRBV29-1 and TRBJ1-2, with 7 bases fitting TRBD1. Germline V gene lookup returns CDR1 SQVTM and CDR2 ANQGSEA. V trimming: 5 bases; J trimming: 7 bases; junction bases outside the gene matches: 7. The CDR3 totals 12 residues. The CDR3 region has the DNA TGCAGCGTTTTAACAGGGGACGGTGGCTACACCTTC. Translation: CSVLTGDGGYTF.

The J gene is TRBJ1-3, the V gene TRBV5-4, with D possibly matching TRBD1 (6 bases). Trimming removed 0 bases from V and 2 bases from J, with 9 bases in between. CDR1 and CDR2 from the germline V gene are SGHNT and YYREEE (reference sequence). The CDR3 covers 15 residues. CDR3 in DNA: TGTGCCAGCAGCTTGGCGGCAGGGGCTGGAAACACCATATATTTT. Amino acids: CASSLAAGAGNTIYF.

The chain carries TRBV3-1 (or the pseudogene TRBV3-2) and TRBJ2-3, with 10 bases identical to TRBD2. The junction had 3 bases not matched to a gene; V was cut back by 2 bases and J by 1 base. Germline assignment: CDR1 LGHDT and CDR2 YNNKEL (reference sequence). CDR3 length equals 16 residues. CDR3 sequence reads: CASSQFTSGGTDTQYF. As DNA, the CDR3 is TGTGCCAGCAGCCAATTCACTAGCGGGGGCACAGATACGCAGTATTTT.

The chain is built from TRBV29-1 and TRBJ2-1; 10 nucleotides match TRBD1. The CDR3 is 14 amino acids. V shed 4 bases and J 4 bases; nucleotides not matched to a gene: 4. CDR1 is SQVTM, CDR2 ANQGSEA, per germline. This CDR3 is CSVAGTGVYNEQFF. Here the CDR3 DNA reads TGCAGCGTTGCGGGGACAGGGGTTTACAATGAGCAGTTCTTC.

The chain employs TRBV3-1 (or the pseudogene TRBV3-2) and TRBJ2-7, with 13 positions matching TRBD2. V shed 4 bases, J shed 5 bases, and the junction held 5 bases outside the gene matches. The CDR3 totals 15 residues. Germline values: CDR1 LGHDT, CDR2 YNNKEL (reference sequence). In DNA form, the CDR3 reads TGTGCCAGCAGCCCACTAGCGGGGGGGGCTAACGAGCAGTACTTC. It yields the protein CASSPLAGGANEQYF.

As concerns this clone: Additional DNA sequences in this sample encode the identical CDR3. The J gene is TRBJ1-2, the V gene TRBV28, with TRBD1 matching over 10 bases. Germline V gene data show CDR1 as MDHEN and CDR2 as SYDVKM. Trimming removed 6 bases from V and 4 bases from J; junction bases left unmatched: 5. The CDR3 has 14 residues. CDR3 residues: CASSSGTGVYGYTF. The DNA for the CDR3 is TGTGCCAGCAGCTCCGGGACAGGGGTCTATGGCTACACCTTC.

The chain joins TRBV5-8 to TRBJ1-1; 7 bases map to TRBD1. The CDR3 runs to 15 residues. The junction had 7 bases not matched to a gene; V was cut back by 0 bases and J by 5 bases. Germline V gene lookup returns CDR1 SGHTS and CDR2 YDEGEE. This CDR3 reads CASSLDAGGRTEAFF. The CDR3 nucleotides read TGTGCCAGCAGCTTGGATGCAGGGGGTAGAACTGAAGCTTTCTTT. Combining the CDR3 with reference TRBV5-8 and TRBJ1-1 gives the whole variable domain EAGVTQSPTHLIKTRGQQATLRCSPISGHTSVYWYQQALGLGLQFLLWYDEGEERNRGNFPPRFSGRQFPNYSSELNVNALELEDSALYLCASSLDAGGRTEAFFGQGTRLTVV.

This sequence joins TRBV27 and TRBJ2-7; D is uncertain. The CDR3 sequence is 13 residues long. Germline values: CDR1 MNHEY, CDR2 SMNVEV (reference sequence). Trimming cost V 5 bases and J 3 bases, with 11 bases left between them. CDR3 protein: CASSPSLNYEQYF. In nucleotides, the CDR3 is TGTGCCAGCAGTCCCTCTCTAAACTACGAGCAGTACTTC.

The chain links TRBV19 to TRBJ1-2; no reliable D call. V was shortened by 1 base and J by 8 bases, with 8 bases between the two germline ends. CDR1 is LNHDA, CDR2 SQIVND, per germline (reference sequence). The CDR3 has 12 amino acids. For the CDR3, the DNA is TGTGCCAGTAGTATAGCTGGGCGAGGCTACACCTTC. It specifies CASSIAGRGYTF.

This chain joins TRBV7-8 and TRBJ2-7; 9 positions agree with TRBD1. V was clipped by 5 bases and J by 6 bases; unmatched bases: 11. Germline V gene sequence: CDR1 SGHVS, CDR2 FQNEAQ. This CDR3 contains 15 residues. The CDR3 sequence is CASSVLGTGQIEQYF. The CDR3 DNA sequence: TGTGCCAGCAGCGTCTTAGGGACAGGGCAAATCGAGCAGTACTTC.

The chain employs TRBV5-1 and TRBJ1-1; 10 bases line up with TRBD1. The CDR3 totals 15 residues. The junction had 6 bases not matched to a gene; V was cut back by 4 bases and J by 3 bases. CDR1 is SGHRS and CDR2 is YFSETQ in the germline V gene. CDR3 amino acids: CASSHGTGVDTEAFF. The CDR3, as DNA: TGCGCCAGCAGCCACGGGACAGGGGTTGACACTGAAGCTTTCTTT.

The rearrangement joins TRBV6-6 to TRBJ2-3; 13 positions agree with TRBD2. The trim removed 5 bases at V and 0 bases at J, leaving 5 bases unmatched. Per the germline V gene, CDR1 is MNHNY and CDR2 is SVGAGI (reference sequence). The CDR3 is made up of 17 amino acids. DNA of the CDR3: TGTGCCAGCAGTCACGGGACTAGCGGGGCTAGCACAGATACGCAGTATTTT. Protein: CASSHGTSGASTDTQYF.

V gene TRBV5-1 combines with J gene TRBJ1-2, with 8 bases that match TRBD1. CDR3 length: 14 amino acids. J gave up 8 bases and V 0 bases, and 6 bases lay outside the gene matches. Germline CDR1 is SGHRS and CDR2 is YFSETQ. The CDR3 bases are TGCGCCAGCAGCTTGGCAAAGACAGGGGTCGGCTACACCTTC. Its protein product is CASSLAKTGVGYTF.

The chain joins TRBV5-1 to TRBJ1-6; 9 bases line up with TRBD1. Germline V gives CDR1 SGHRS, CDR2 YFSETQ. The CDR3 contains 14 residues. The V segment lost 4 bases and the J segment 7 bases; nucleotides outside the gene matches: 3. In DNA form, the CDR3 reads TGCGCCAGCAGCAGGGACAGGGTCAATTCACCCCTCCACTTT. Translation gives CASSRDRVNSPLHF.

CDR3 protein: CASSYGTPTSGELFF. The CDR3 nucleotides are TGTGCCAGCAGTTACGGGACACCTACCAGCGGGGAGCTGTTTTTT. The chain carries TRBV6-5 and TRBJ2-2; the D gene is possibly TRBD1 (6 bases). V lost 2 bases, J lost 7 bases, and 14 bases lay in between. Germline loops: CDR1 MNHEY, CDR2 SVGAGI. This CDR3 region has 15 residues.

The chain carries TRBV5-4 and TRBJ2-7, with D perhaps TRBD1 (6 bases). V dropped 5 bases and J dropped 3 bases, with 12 bases sitting between them. Germline V lookup: CDR1 SGHNT, CDR2 YYREEE (reference sequence). This CDR3 is built from 13 residues. DNA for the CDR3: TGTGCCAGCAGGTCAGGGGCGGGCTACGAGCAGTACTTC. Translating it yields CASRSGAGYEQYF. Supplemented by reference TRBV5-4 and TRBJ2-7, the full variable domain reads ETGVTQSPTHLIKTRGQQVTLRCSSQSGHNTVSWYQQALGQGPQFIFQYYREEENGRGNFPPRFSGLQFPNYSSELNVNALELDDSALYLCASRSGAGYEQYFGPGTRLTVT.

V usage is TRBV19 and J usage is TRBJ2-3, with D maybe TRBD2 (6 bases). The ends were cut back, 6 bases at V and 2 bases at J, with 12 bases in the middle. Germline lookup yields CDR1 LNHDA and CDR2 SQIVND (reference sequence). The CDR3 is 14 amino acids. CDR3 bases: TGTGCCAGTAGCCGGGCGGGGTACACAGATACGCAGTATTTT. This encodes CASSRAGYTDTQYF.

This clone was counted a few times. CDR3 region: CASSSNIHNSPLHF. DNA for the CDR3: TGTGCCAGCAGTTCCAACATCCATAATTCACCCCTCCACTTT. The V and J genes are TRBV6-5 and TRBJ1-6; D is undetermined. CDR1 and CDR2 from the germline V gene are MNHEY and SVGAGI. The CDR3 runs to 14 residues. V lost 4 bases and J lost 5, with 9 bases in between.

The chain has TRBV10-2 and TRBJ2-3, with unresolved D. CDR1 is WSHSY and CDR2 is SAAADI in the germline V gene. Trimming removed 8 bases from V and 2 bases from J, with 8 bases in between. This CDR3 is 12 amino acids long. CDR3 DNA sequence: TGCGCCAGCGGTCAGGACACAGATACGCAGTATTTT. Its translation: CASGQDTDTQYF.

This chain joins TRBV6-5 and TRBJ2-1; 7 nucleotides align to TRBD1. The CDR3 extends over 14 amino acids. From germline, CDR1 is MNHEY and CDR2 SVGAGI. The junction had 8 bases not matched to a gene; V was cut back by 6 bases and J by 6 bases. The CDR3 DNA follows: TGTGCCAGCAGACCCCGGGACAGAAGCAATGAGCAGTTCTTC. Translating it yields CASRPRDRSNEQFF.